The 30 T cell receptor beta chains reported below all come from one sample, sequenced in a study of OX40 agonist ivuxolimab in advanced cancers. Libraries were prepared by immunoSEQ multiplex PCR; TCRdb keeps only in-frame clonotypes and omits some of them. The top ten clones hold 5% of a sample with 65,000 or so clones, roughly 87% of them seen once. Specimen: CD4+ or CD8+ T cells sorted from blood, collected in a trial of the OX40 agonist ivuxolimab. The receptors here all came from an adult with an advanced solid tumor such as melanoma, head and neck, liver or kidney cancer.

The chain combines TRBV6-6 with TRBJ1-1; 9 bases align to TRBD1. The germline CDR1 and CDR2 sequences are MNHNY and SVGAGI (reference sequence). This CDR3 has 14 amino acids. V lost 4 bases to trimming and J lost 5 bases; unmatched junction nucleotides: 5. Written as DNA, the CDR3 is TGTGCCAGCAGTTCTAGACAGGGGGAAACTGAAGCTTTCTTT. As protein: CASSSRQGETEAFF.

The chain couples TRBV4-1 to TRBJ1-2; D possibly corresponds to TRBD1 (5 bases). Germline loops: CDR1 MGHRA, CDR2 YSYEKL. V lost 0 bases, J lost 9 bases, and 20 bases lay in between. The CDR3 totals 16 residues. The CDR3 sequence: CASSQDFTTAGLSYTF. The CDR3 DNA sequence: TGCGCCAGCAGCCAAGATTTCACAACGGCAGGGTTAAGCTACACCTTC.

This clone was recorded a few times. The genes are TRBV4-1 and TRBJ1-1; possible D gene TRBD1, 5 bases. This CDR3 contains 15 residues. Trimming took 3 bases from V and 1 from J, leaving 12 bases between them. Germline V gene lookup returns CDR1 MGHRA and CDR2 YSYEKL. The CDR3 reads CASSHQTVANTEAFF. The CDR3 DNA sequence: TGCGCCAGCAGCCACCAGACAGTGGCGAACACTGAAGCTTTCTTT.

The chain carries TRBV7-9 and TRBJ1-2; D is undetermined. The germline V gene has CDR1 SEHNR and CDR2 FQNEAQ (reference sequence). V dropped 3 bases and J dropped 8 bases, with 4 bases sitting between them. The length of the CDR3 is 10 residues. The CDR3 coding sequence is TGTGCCAGCAGCTTGGAAGGCTACACCTTC. Amino acids: CASSLEGYTF.

CDR3 DNA sequence: TGCGCCAGCAGCTTGGCCGGGGCAGGGGGCAGAGAGACCCAGTACTTC. Its translation: CASSLAGAGGRETQYF. The chain uses TRBV5-1 and TRBJ2-5; 8 nucleotides align to TRBD1. This CDR3 contains 16 residues. Germline assignment: CDR1 SGHRS and CDR2 YFSETQ. J gave up 4 bases and V 0 bases, and 8 bases lay outside the gene matches.

The gene calls are TRBV10-3 and TRBJ2-2, with 12 positions matching TRBD1. The length of the CDR3 is 18 residues. Germline V gene data show CDR1 as ENHRY and CDR2 as SYGVKD. V lost 6 bases and J lost 5; bases outside the gene matches: 13. CDR3 amino acids: CAISTTGQGARITGELFF. The CDR3, as DNA: TGTGCCATCAGCACCACGGGACAGGGGGCGCGAATTACCGGGGAGCTGTTTTTT.

A single count supports this clone. The V gene is TRBV10-1, the J gene TRBJ1-2; possibly TRBD1 for D (6 bases). The CDR3 extends over 17 amino acids. Looked up from germline, CDR1 is WNHNN and CDR2 is SYGVQD (reference sequence). Deletions cut 6 bases from V and 4 bases from J, with 24 bases between. The CDR3 region has the DNA TGCGCCAGCAGAACACAGGGAGCACTATCTAAAAGCTATGGCTACACCTTC. This codes for CASRTQGALSKSYGYTF.

The chain's CDR3 is CASSRTAGVSGGYTF. CDR3 bases: TGCGCCAGCAGCCGAACGGCTGGGGTCTCCGGGGGCTACACCTTC. V is TRBV5-1 and J is TRBJ1-2; no definite D call. In germline, CDR1 is SGHRS, CDR2 YFSETQ. Trimming took 4 bases from V and 8 from J, leaving 21 bases between them. The CDR3 runs to 15 residues. The whole variable domain, remainder taken from reference TRBV5-1 and TRBJ1-2, is KAGVTQTPRYLIKTRGQQVTLSCSPISGHRSVSWYQQTPGQGLQFLFEYFSETQRNKGNFPGRFSGRQFSNSRSEMNVSTLELGDSALYLCASSRTAGVSGGYTFGSGTRLTVV.

The rearrangement links TRBV6-6 to TRBJ1-4, with D possibly matching TRBD1 (5 bases). Germline-derived CDR1 and CDR2 are MNHNY and SVGAGI (reference sequence). The CDR3 totals 15 residues. Trimming removed 7 bases from V and 2 bases from J, with 14 bases in between. Written as DNA, the CDR3 is TGTGCCAGCAATCTTGGGGGTTCTACTAATGAAAAACTGTTTTTT. Protein product: CASNLGGSTNEKLFF.

The rearrangement links TRBV6-6 to TRBJ1-4; D may be TRBD1 (6 bases). The CDR3 runs to 16 residues. Trimming cost V 2 bases and J 8 bases, with 18 bases left between them. The germline V gene has CDR1 MNHNY and CDR2 SVGAGI (reference sequence). The CDR3 sequence: CASSYAQGFEGEKLFF. The CDR3 DNA follows: TGTGCCAGCAGTTACGCACAGGGTTTTGAAGGGGAAAAACTGTTTTTT.

This chain links TRBV13 with TRBJ1-1, with D possibly being TRBD1 (6 bases). The CDR3 totals 13 residues. Germline V gives CDR1 PRHDT, CDR2 FYEKMQ (reference sequence). V gave up 4 bases and J gave up 1 base, with 7 bases separating them. CDR3 protein: CASSSQGNTEAFF. The CDR3 DNA sequence: TGTGCCAGCAGCTCACAGGGGAACACTGAAGCTTTCTTT.

The chain employs TRBV5-4 and TRBJ2-3, with 14 bases identical to TRBD2. J was trimmed by 4 bases and V by 4 bases; bases with no gene match: 2. Looked up from germline, CDR1 is SGHNT and CDR2 is YYREEE (reference sequence). The CDR3 consists of 15 residues. DNA of the CDR3: TGTGCCAGCAGCAGACTAGCGGGAGGGGCAGATACGCAGTATTTT. Translating gives CASSRLAGGADTQYF.

This chain uses TRBV4-2 with TRBJ1-2, with D possibly matching TRBD1 (6 bases). The germline gives CDR1 LGHNA, CDR2 YNFKEQ. The CDR3 has 18 residues. V was cut by 1 base and J by 4 bases, with 22 bases left in between. CDR3 sequence: CASSQGDGRGVYSYGYTF. The DNA for the CDR3 is TGTGCCAGCAGCCAAGGAGACGGTAGGGGGGTTTATAGCTATGGCTACACCTTC.

This rearrangement joins TRBV7-2 to TRBJ2-7, with a weak D call TRBD2 (6 bases). The V end was cut by 5 bases, the J end by 3 bases, with 8 bases between. Germline V gene sequence: CDR1 SGHTA, CDR2 FQGNSA. This CDR3 is built from 12 residues. The CDR3, as DNA: TGTGCCAGCAGCCAGACTAGCTACGAGCAGTACTTC. Amino acid sequence: CASSQTSYEQYF.

The J gene is TRBJ2-5, the V gene TRBV28, with D maybe TRBD1 (6 bases). This CDR3 contains 16 residues. V was clipped by 1 base and J by 3 bases, with 15 bases between them. Per the germline V gene, CDR1 is MDHEN and CDR2 is SYDVKM. CDR3 amino acids: CASSLSDRRVKETQYF. The CDR3 bases are TGTGCCAGCAGTTTATCAGACAGGCGTGTCAAAGAGACCCAGTACTTC.

The rearrangement joins TRBV5-4 to TRBJ2-1, with a weak D call TRBD2 (6 bases). The CDR3 covers 17 residues. V lost 0 bases and J lost 7, with 20 bases in between. The germline gives CDR1 SGHNT, CDR2 YYREEE (reference sequence). The CDR3 region has the DNA TGTGCCAGCAGCTTGGCCTTGGGGGGAATGAGAAAGAATGAGCAGTTCTTC. Residues: CASSLALGGMRKNEQFF.

CDR3 residues: CASSLASSYTGELFF. CDR3 DNA sequence: TGTGCCAGCAGCTTAGCGTCCAGCTACACCGGGGAGCTGTTTTTT. V gene TRBV7-8 combines with J gene TRBJ2-2, with unresolved D. The germline V gene encodes CDR1 SGHVS and CDR2 FQNEAQ. There are 15 residues in the CDR3. The V end lost 0 bases, the J end lost 3 bases, and 8 bases lay between the germline ends.

J is TRBJ2-7 and V is TRBV6-5, with 7 bases identical to TRBD1. The germline gives CDR1 MNHEY, CDR2 SVGAGI. This CDR3 contains 14 residues. Trimming cost V 6 bases and J 2 bases; bases outside gene matches: 7. As DNA, the CDR3 is TGTGCCAGCAGACCCCAGGGGGTGACCTACGAGCAGTACTTC. This translates into CASRPQGVTYEQYF.

The chain couples TRBV5-1 to TRBJ2-3, with TRBD2 matching 11 bases. CDR1 and CDR2 from the germline V gene are SGHRS and YFSETQ. J lost 7 bases, V lost 4 bases, and 8 bases had no gene match. CDR3 length equals 15 residues. Written as DNA, the CDR3 is TGCGCCAGCAGCCCGGGACTAGCGGTTACGAATACGCAGTATTTT. Translating it yields CASSPGLAVTNTQYF.

This chain joins TRBV19 and TRBJ1-5; 10 bases line up with TRBD1. V shed 6 bases, J shed 6 bases, and the junction held 5 bases outside the gene matches. This CDR3 spans 14 amino acids. CDR1 LNHDA and CDR2 SQIVND come from the germline V gene (reference sequence). CDR3 in amino acids: CASSDRGLVQPQHF. In DNA form, the CDR3 reads TGTGCCAGTAGCGACAGGGGGCTTGTTCAGCCCCAGCATTTT.

The chain combines TRBV7-9 with TRBJ1-1, with D perhaps matching TRBD1 (6 bases). The CDR3 extends over 14 amino acids. Trimming left V 2 bases short and J 11 bases short, with 18 bases between. Germline V gene sequence: CDR1 SEHNR, CDR2 FQNEAQ (reference sequence). The CDR3 loop reads CASSLIEGGREAFF. In nucleotides, the CDR3 is TGTGCCAGCAGCTTAATCGAGGGGGGTAGGGAGGCTTTCTTT.

Here the CDR3 DNA reads TGTGCCAGCAGCGTAGGGGGGACCACAGATACGCAGTATTTT. It specifies CASSVGGTTDTQYF. The rearrangement links TRBV9 to TRBJ2-3; D may be TRBD1 or TRBD2 (5 bases each). This CDR3 has 14 residues. Germline lookup yields CDR1 SGDLS and CDR2 YYNGEE. Trimming pared 0 bases from V and 2 bases from J, leaving 7 bases between.

The chain links TRBV6-5 to TRBJ1-1, with unresolved D. The CDR3 consists of 11 residues. From germline, CDR1 is MNHEY and CDR2 SVGAGI. V lost 6 bases and J 7 bases, leaving 9 bases between the germline ends. CDR3 protein: CASRNNFEAFF. The CDR3 DNA sequence: TGTGCCAGCAGGAACAATTTTGAAGCTTTCTTT.

The V and J genes are TRBV5-1 and TRBJ2-7; D is unclear. Per the germline V gene, CDR1 is SGHRS and CDR2 is YFSETQ. With 2 bases removed from V and 0 bases from J, the gap between germline ends came to 12 bases. There are 15 residues in the CDR3. The CDR3 region has the DNA TGCGCCAGCAGCTTATCAGCCCTGGGCTCCTACGAGCAGTACTTC. Protein product: CASSLSALGSYEQYF.

The V call is TRBV11-2, the J call TRBJ2-7; D perhaps matches TRBD2 (7 bases). Deletions cut 5 bases from V and 0 bases from J, with 14 bases between. The length of the CDR3 is 15 residues. Germline-derived CDR1 and CDR2 are SGHAT and FQNNGV. For the CDR3, the DNA is TGTGCCAGCAGCCCCGAGCGGGGACACTCCTACGAGCAGTACTTC. As protein: CASSPERGHSYEQYF.

The rearrangement links TRBV7-9 to TRBJ1-5, with D tentatively TRBD1 (5 bases). Germline V CDR1 and CDR2: SEHNR, FQNEAQ (reference sequence). This CDR3 is built from 15 residues. The ends were cut back, 1 base at V and 8 bases at J, with 15 bases in the middle. Here the CDR3 DNA reads TGTGCCAGCAGCTTAGGGGGCGCGGGTGAGGAGCCCCAGCATTTT. This gives the protein CASSLGGAGEEPQHF. The full variable domain, with the rest looked up from reference TRBV7-9 and TRBJ1-5, is DTGVSQNPRHKITKRGQNVTFRCDPISEHNRLYWYRQTLGQGPEFLTYFQNEAQLEKSRLLSDRFSAERPKGSFSTLEIQRTEQGDSAMYLCASSLGGAGEEPQHFGDGTRLSIL.

This clone was picked up a small number of times. This chain connects TRBV9 to TRBJ2-5; weak D call: TRBD2 (5 bases). This CDR3 has 15 residues. Germline CDR1 and CDR2: SGDLS and YYNGEE. Trimming took off 0 bases at V and 7 bases at J, with 16 bases between the two ends. CDR3 nucleotide sequence: TGTGCCAGCAGCGTAGATAGTCCGCGCGGAGGGACCCAGTACTTC. The encoded protein is CASSVDSPRGGTQYF.

DNA for the CDR3: TGTGCCAGCTCTCCTACGGGGACGTCCACTAGCACAGATACGCAGTATTTT. Residues: CASSPTGTSTSTDTQYF. J is TRBJ2-3 and V is TRBV18; possibly TRBD1 or TRBD2 for D (5 bases each). The CDR3 consists of 17 residues. Trimming took 6 bases from V and 0 from J, leaving 19 bases between them. Germline values: CDR1 KGHSH, CDR2 LQKENI.

This clone has just a few counts. The rearrangement joins TRBV29-1 to TRBJ1-2; D gene unclear. V gave up 6 bases and J gave up 5 bases, with 4 bases separating them. The CDR3 consists of 9 residues. From germline, CDR1 is SQVTM and CDR2 ANQGSEA. The CDR3 sequence: CSVGYGYTF. CDR3 nucleotide sequence: TGCAGCGTCGGGTATGGCTACACCTTC.

This chain connects TRBV30 to TRBJ2-7; unclear D gene. Trimming removed 1 base from V and 3 bases from J, with 10 bases in between. Germline CDR1 is GTSNPN and CDR2 is SVGIG (reference sequence). The CDR3 extends over 13 amino acids. This chain's CDR3 is CAWSAFSRYEQYF. For the CDR3, the DNA is TGTGCCTGGAGTGCCTTCAGCCGCTACGAGCAGTACTTC.